These 2 T cell receptor beta chains came from one sample sequenced in a study of blood T cell repertoires in COVID-19. Produced via immunoSEQ multiplex PCR; TCRdb's table is partial and in-frame only. The sample includes 110,000 to 150,000 clones, about nine tenths seen only once; the top ten take approximately 9.9%. Material for sequencing was peripheral blood. These receptors originate from a woman older than 75 with acute or convalescent COVID-19.

The chain links TRBV19 to TRBJ1-1, with 9 bases fitting TRBD1. CDR3 length: 14 residues. V gave up 6 bases and J gave up 6 bases; unmatched junction bases: 8. The germline gives CDR1 LNHDA, CDR2 SQIVND (reference sequence). The CDR3 spells CASRPMGQGPEAFF. Written as DNA, the CDR3 is TGTGCCAGTAGACCGATGGGACAGGGACCTGAAGCTTTCTTT.

The chain employs TRBV4-2 and TRBJ1-2; 7 bases align to TRBD1. Germline CDR1 reads LGHNA; CDR2 reads YNFKEQ. The CDR3 loop spans 16 amino acids. V shed 4 bases and J 3 bases; nucleotides not matched to a gene: 11. CDR3 coding DNA: TGTGCCAGCAGCCGGGAACAGGGGAAGAGTGACTATGGCTACACCTTC. It yields the protein CASSREQGKSDYGYTF.